Following are 3 T cell receptor delta chains from one sample sequenced in a study of γδ T cells in repeated Plasmodium falciparum infection (dated by TCRdb to the early 2020s). Libraries were constructed by multiplex PCR. Reads for this sample came from an Illumina MiSeq. TCRdb reprocessed the public data with the CATT caller; entries with the same nucleotide sequence were combined afterwards. This sample lists tens of thousands of delta-chain clones; over 1.1% were detected once. Over 8% of the sample belongs to the ten largest clones. For bulk TCR repertoire analysis, Vgamma9/Vdelta2+ and Vdelta2-negative gammadelta T cell populations were flow-sorted out of peripheral blood mononuclear cells. Sequencing was carried out using gamma-delta T cells from blood. The source is a pool of human donors (malaria-infected and uninfected, not separated).

Of note for this clone: This likely reflects a read error, since a far larger clone is one base away. The sample has other DNA sequences that encode this CDR3 too. This chain connects TRDV1 to TRDJ1; TRDD3 matches 7 bases. The J gene is absent in TCRdb and was assigned here via DNA matching to germline. This CDR3 has 21 residues. Germline-derived CDR1 and CDR2 are TSWWSYY and QGS. The CDR3 region is CALGELKVLSTWGEYTDKLIF. The CDR3 DNA reads as TGTGCTCTTGGTGAACTGAAAGTTCTGTCCACCTGGGGGGAATACACCGATAAACTCATCTTT.

With regard to this clone: With a far larger clone one base away, a read error is the likely cause. Other DNA variants within this sample encode the same CDR3. The chain recombines TRDV2 with TRDJ1, with 12 bases aligning to TRDD3. The J gene was not available in TCRdb and was assigned here by matching the DNA to germline segments. In germline, CDR1 is GEAIGNYY, CDR2 EKD. The CDR3 extends over 19 amino acids. Trimming at V came to 3 bases and at J to 2 bases, leaving 15 bases not matched to a gene. The CDR3 nucleotides read TGTGCCTGTGACTCATTACTGGGGGATACTGGTTCGTATACCGATAAACTCATCTTT. Amino acid sequence: CACDSLLGDTGSYTDKLIF.

Details on this clone: A far larger clone is off by one base, so a read error is likely. Other DNA sequences of this sample code for an identical CDR3. The chain joins TRDV2 to TRDJ1; D uncertain. TCRdb carries no J gene annotation; the J gene was assigned here by matching the DNA with germline. CDR3 size: 15 residues. The germline V gene encodes CDR1 GEAIGNYY and CDR2 EKD. The CDR3 sequence: CACDTGEVYTDKLIF. CDR3 DNA: TGTGCCTGCGACACCGGCGAAGTGTACACCGATAAACTCATCTTT.